This TCR beta chain was recovered during a study of shared clonotypes between healthy human individuals. On the study more broadly: Contributing individuals were two females and a few males aged 18 to 49.

Germline V gene sequence: CDR1 SEHNR, CDR2 FQNEAQ (reference sequence). The CDR3 has 13 amino acids. The V end lost 5 bases, the J end lost 15 bases, and 20 bases lay between the germline ends. In the original processing: Filtering differed because ImmunoSEQ produced junction-only sequences that carried no quality scores. The data were produced by immunoSEQ multiplex PCR, yet TCRdb's version contains in-frame clones alone and is incomplete. Clone size and the V and J calls come from that table; the DNA yielded D and trimming. The table includes approximately 2.4 million clones, approximately 94% detected once.

Sequenced material: naive CD4+ T cells sorted from blood. Subset specified: CD45RA+ positively selected. The TCR was taken from a man between 18 and 29 years old in good health. J is TRBJ1-5 and V is TRBV7-9, with D unresolved. This chain's CDR3 is CASSPPSGLARHF. CDR3 DNA: TGTGCCAGCAGCCCGCCGTCCGGACTAGCCCGGCATTTT.